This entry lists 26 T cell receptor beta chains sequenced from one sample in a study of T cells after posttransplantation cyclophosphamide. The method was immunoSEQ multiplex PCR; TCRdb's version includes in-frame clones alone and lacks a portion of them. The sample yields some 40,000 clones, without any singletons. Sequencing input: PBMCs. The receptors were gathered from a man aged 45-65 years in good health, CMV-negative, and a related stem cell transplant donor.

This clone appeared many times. The CDR3 nucleotides are TGTGCCAGTAGTATACCAGGGCCGGTAGGTGAGCAGTTCTTC. Residues: CASSIPGPVGEQFF. J is TRBJ2-1 and V is TRBV19, with D perhaps matching TRBD1 (5 bases). Germline values: CDR1 LNHDA, CDR2 SQIVND (reference sequence). The CDR3 spans 14 residues. Trimming left V 2 bases short and J 9 bases short, with 14 bases between. Using reference TRBV19 and TRBJ2-1 for the parts outside the CDR3, the full variable domain is DGGITQSPKYLFRKEGQNVTLSCEQNLNHDAMYWYRQDPGQGLRLIYYSQIVNDFQKGDIAEGYSVSREKKESFPLTVTSAQKNPTAFYLCASSIPGPVGEQFFGPGTRLTVL.

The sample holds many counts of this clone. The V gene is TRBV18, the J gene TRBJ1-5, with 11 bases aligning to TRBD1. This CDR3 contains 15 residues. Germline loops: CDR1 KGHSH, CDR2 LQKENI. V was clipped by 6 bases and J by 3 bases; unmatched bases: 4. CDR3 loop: CASSRDRGDNQPQHF. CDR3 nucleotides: TGTGCCAGCTCGAGGGACAGGGGGGACAATCAGCCCCAGCATTTT.

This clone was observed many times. The chain's CDR3 is CASAFGRNQPQHF. The CDR3 DNA follows: TGTGCCAGCGCTTTTGGGCGCAATCAGCCCCAGCATTTT. The J gene is TRBJ1-5, the V gene TRBV27, with unresolved D. CDR3 length: 13 residues. V gave up 8 bases and J gave up 2 bases, with 10 bases separating them. Germline V CDR1 and CDR2: MNHEY, SMNVEV (reference sequence).

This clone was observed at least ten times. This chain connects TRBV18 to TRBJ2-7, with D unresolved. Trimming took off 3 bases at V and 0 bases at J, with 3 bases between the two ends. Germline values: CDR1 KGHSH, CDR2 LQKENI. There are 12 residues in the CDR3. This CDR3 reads CASSPYSYEQYF. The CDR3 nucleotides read TGTGCCAGCTCACCGTACTCCTACGAGCAGTACTTC.

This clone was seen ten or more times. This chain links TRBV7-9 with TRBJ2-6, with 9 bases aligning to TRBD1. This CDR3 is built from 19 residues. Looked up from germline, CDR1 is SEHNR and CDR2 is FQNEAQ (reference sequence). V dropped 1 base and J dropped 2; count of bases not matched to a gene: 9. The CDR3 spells CASSLGTGVLAAGANVLTF. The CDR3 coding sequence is TGTGCCAGCAGCTTAGGGACAGGGGTCCTCGCTGCTGGGGCCAACGTCCTGACTTTC.

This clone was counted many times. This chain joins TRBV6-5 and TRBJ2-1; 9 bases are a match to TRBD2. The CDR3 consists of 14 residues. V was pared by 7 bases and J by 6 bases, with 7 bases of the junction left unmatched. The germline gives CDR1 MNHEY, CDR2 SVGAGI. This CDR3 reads CASKLGGGANEQFF. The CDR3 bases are TGTGCCAGCAAATTGGGCGGGGGGGCCAATGAGCAGTTCTTC.

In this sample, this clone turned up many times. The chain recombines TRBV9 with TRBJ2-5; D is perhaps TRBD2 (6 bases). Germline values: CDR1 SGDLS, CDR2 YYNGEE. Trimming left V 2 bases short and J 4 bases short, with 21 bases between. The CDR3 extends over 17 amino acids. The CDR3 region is CASSVGTQGRGRETQYF. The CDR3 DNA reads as TGTGCCAGCAGCGTCGGGACTCAGGGTAGGGGAAGAGAGACCCAGTACTTC.

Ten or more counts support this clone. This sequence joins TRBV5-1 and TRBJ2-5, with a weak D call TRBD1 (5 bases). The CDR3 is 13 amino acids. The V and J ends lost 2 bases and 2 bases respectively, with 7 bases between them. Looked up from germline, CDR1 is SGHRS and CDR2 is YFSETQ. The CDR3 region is CASSFTGQETQYF. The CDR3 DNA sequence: TGCGCCAGCAGCTTTACAGGTCAAGAGACCCAGTACTTC.

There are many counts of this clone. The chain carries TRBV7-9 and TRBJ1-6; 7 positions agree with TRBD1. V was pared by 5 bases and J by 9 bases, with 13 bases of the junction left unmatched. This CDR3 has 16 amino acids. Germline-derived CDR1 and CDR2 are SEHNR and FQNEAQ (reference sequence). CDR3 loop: CASSVDRNSLPSPLHF. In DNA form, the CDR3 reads TGTGCCAGCAGCGTGGACAGGAACAGTCTTCCTTCACCCCTCCACTTT.

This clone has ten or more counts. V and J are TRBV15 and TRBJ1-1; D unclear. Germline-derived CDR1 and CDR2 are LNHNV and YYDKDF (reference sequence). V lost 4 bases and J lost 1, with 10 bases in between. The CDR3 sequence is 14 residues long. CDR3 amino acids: CATSIKSGNTEAFF. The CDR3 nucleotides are TGTGCCACCAGCATCAAATCAGGGAACACTGAAGCTTTCTTT.

CDR3: CASSQSDRVHEQYF. CDR3 bases: TGTGCCAGCAGCCAATCGGACAGGGTGCACGAGCAGTACTTC. This chain links TRBV11-3 with TRBJ2-7, with 8 bases that match TRBD1. Unmatched junction bases numbered 8, after V lost 5 bases and J lost 5 bases. Per the germline V gene, CDR1 is SGHNT and CDR2 is YENEEA. There are 14 residues in the CDR3.

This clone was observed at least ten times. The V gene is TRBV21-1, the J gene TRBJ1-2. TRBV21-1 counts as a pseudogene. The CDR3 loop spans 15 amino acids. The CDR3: CASSKPGPMTGGYTF. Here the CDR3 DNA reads TGTGCCAGCAGCAAGCCCGGGCCCATGACGGGAGGCTACACCTTC.

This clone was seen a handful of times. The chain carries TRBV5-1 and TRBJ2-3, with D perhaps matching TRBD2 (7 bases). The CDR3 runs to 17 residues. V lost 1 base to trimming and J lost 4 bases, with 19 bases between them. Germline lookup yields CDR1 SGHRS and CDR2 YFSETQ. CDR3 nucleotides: TGCGCCAGCAGCTTGTCCAGGAGGGGGAGGGCCGCAGATACGCAGTATTTT. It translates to CASSLSRRGRAADTQYF.

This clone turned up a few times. The CDR3 DNA reads as TGTGCCAGCAGCTTAACAGGGGGACAGGCGTATAGCTACACCTTC. Translation: CASSLTGGQAYSYTF. The genes are TRBV7-9 and TRBJ1-2, with TRBD1 identical over 8 bases. The CDR3 is made up of 15 amino acids. CDR1 is SEHNR, CDR2 FQNEAQ, per germline (reference sequence). V shed 2 bases and J 9 bases; nucleotides not matched to a gene: 11.

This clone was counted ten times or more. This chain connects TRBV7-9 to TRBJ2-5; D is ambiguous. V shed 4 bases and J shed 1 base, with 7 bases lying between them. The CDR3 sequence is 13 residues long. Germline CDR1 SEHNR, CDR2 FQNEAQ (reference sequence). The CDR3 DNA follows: TGTGCCAGCAGCTCGAGAGCCCAAGAGACCCAGTACTTC. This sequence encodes CASSSRAQETQYF.

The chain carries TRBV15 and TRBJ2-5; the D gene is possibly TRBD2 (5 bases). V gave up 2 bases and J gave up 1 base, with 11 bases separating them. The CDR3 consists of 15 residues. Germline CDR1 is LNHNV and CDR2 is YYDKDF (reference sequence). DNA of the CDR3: TGTGCCACCAGCAGACCGGGCGCGGGCCAAGAGACCCAGTACTTC. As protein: CATSRPGAGQETQYF.

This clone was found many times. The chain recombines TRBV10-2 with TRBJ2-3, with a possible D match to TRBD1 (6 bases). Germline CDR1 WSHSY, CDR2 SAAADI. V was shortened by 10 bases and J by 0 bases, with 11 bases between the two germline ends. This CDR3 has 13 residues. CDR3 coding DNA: TGCGCCACTTGGGACATCAGCACAGATACGCAGTATTTT. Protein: CATWDISTDTQYF.

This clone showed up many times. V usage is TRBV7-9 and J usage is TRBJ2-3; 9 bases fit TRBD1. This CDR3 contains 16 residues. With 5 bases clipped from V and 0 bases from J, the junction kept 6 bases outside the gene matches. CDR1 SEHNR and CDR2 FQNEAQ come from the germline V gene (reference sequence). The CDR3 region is CASSPRGTGSTDTQYF. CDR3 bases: TGTGCCAGCAGCCCCCGGGGGACAGGGAGCACAGATACGCAGTATTTT.

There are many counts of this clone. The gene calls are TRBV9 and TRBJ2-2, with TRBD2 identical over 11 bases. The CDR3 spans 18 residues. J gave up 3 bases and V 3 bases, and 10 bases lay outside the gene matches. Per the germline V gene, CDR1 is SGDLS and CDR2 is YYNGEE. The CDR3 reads CASSAEGSGRADTGELFF. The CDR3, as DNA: TGTGCCAGCAGCGCCGAGGGTAGCGGGAGGGCCGACACCGGGGAGCTGTTTTTT. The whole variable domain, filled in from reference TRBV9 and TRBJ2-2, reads DSGVTQTPKHLITATGQRVTLRCSPRSGDLSVYWYQQSLDQGLQFLIQYYNGEERAKGNILERFSAQQFPDLHSELNLSSLELGDSALYFCASSAEGSGRADTGELFFGEGSRLTVL.

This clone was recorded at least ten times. The CDR3: CASSLWVAGGRSGELFF. The CDR3 DNA reads as TGTGCCAGCAGCTTATGGGTAGCGGGGGGGCGGTCCGGGGAGCTGTTTTTT. This chain links TRBV7-2 with TRBJ2-2; 11 bases line up with TRBD2. Looked up from germline, CDR1 is SGHTA and CDR2 is FQGNSA. CDR3 size: 17 residues. J lost 6 bases, V lost 2 bases, and 8 bases had no gene match.

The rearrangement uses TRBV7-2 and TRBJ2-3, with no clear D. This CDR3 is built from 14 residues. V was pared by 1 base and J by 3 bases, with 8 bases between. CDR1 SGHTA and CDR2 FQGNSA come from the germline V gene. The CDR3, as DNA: TGTGCCAGCAGCTTAGTCGGTAGAACAGATACGCAGTATTTT. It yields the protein CASSLVGRTDTQYF.

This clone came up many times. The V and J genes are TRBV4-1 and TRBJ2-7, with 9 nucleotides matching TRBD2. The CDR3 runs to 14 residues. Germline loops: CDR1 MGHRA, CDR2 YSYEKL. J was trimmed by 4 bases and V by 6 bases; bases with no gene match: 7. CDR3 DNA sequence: TGCGCCAGCAGTGTTGGCGGGAGGGGGTACGAGCAGTACTTC. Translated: CASSVGGRGYEQYF.

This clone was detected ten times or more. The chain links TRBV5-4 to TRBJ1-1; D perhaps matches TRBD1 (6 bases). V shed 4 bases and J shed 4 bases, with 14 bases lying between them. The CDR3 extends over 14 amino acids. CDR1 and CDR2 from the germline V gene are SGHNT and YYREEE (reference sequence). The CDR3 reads CASSGYRVGTEAFF. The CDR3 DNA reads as TGTGCCAGCAGCGGGTACAGGGTCGGCACTGAAGCTTTCTTT.

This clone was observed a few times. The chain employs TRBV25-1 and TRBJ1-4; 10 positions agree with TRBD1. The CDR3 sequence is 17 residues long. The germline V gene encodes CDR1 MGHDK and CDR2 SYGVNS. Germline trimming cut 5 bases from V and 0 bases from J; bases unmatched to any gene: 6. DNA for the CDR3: TGTGCCAGCAGTCCTTACGGGACAGGGGCAACTAATGAAAAACTGTTTTTT. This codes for CASSPYGTGATNEKLFF.

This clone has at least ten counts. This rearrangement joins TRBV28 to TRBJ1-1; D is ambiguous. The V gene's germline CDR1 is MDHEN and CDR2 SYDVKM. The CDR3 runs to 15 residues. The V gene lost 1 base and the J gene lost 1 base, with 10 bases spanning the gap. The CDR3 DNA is TGTGCCAGCAGTTTATTTCGGGTTCCGAACACTGAAGCTTTCTTT. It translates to CASSLFRVPNTEAFF.

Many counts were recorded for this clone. The CDR3 spells CASSLAGGEQFF. The CDR3 DNA is TGTGCCAGCAGCCTAGCGGGAGGTGAGCAGTTCTTC. The chain joins TRBV14 to TRBJ2-1; 10 bases are a match to TRBD2. After removal of 4 bases from V and 9 bases from J, the junction contained 0 bases not matched to a gene. This CDR3 region has 12 residues. Germline-derived CDR1 and CDR2 are SGHDN and FVKESK. Variable domain in full (rest from reference TRBV14 and TRBJ2-1): EAGVTQFPSHSVIEKGQTVTLRCDPISGHDNLYWYRRVMGKEIKFLLHFVKESKQDESGMPNNRFLAERTGGTYSTLKVQPAELEDSGVYFCASSLAGGEQFFGPGTRLTVL.